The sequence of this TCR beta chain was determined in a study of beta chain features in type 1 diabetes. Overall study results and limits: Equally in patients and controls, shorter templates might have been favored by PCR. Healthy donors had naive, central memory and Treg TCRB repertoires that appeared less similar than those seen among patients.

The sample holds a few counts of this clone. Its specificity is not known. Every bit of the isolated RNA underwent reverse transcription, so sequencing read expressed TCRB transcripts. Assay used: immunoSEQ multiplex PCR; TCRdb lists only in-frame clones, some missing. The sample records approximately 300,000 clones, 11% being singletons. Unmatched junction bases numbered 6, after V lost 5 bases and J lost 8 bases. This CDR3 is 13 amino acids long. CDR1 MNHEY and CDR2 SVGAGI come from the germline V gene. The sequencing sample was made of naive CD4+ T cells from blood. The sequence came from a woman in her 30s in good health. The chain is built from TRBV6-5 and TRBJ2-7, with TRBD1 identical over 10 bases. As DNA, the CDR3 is TGTGCCAGCAGTCACCGGGACAGGGGACAGCAGTACTTC. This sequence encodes CASSHRDRGQQYF.